The 6 T cell receptor beta chains presented below share a single source sample, sequenced in a study of T cells after yellow fever vaccination. TCRdb re-analysed the 5' RACE reads in MiXCR, keeping a single row per CDR3 protein. The data show about 320,000 distinct CDR3 sequences, about 4.5% seen once. The sequences come from PBMCs, collected 15 days after the yellow fever booster vaccination. Every receptor here comes from a man aged 18 to 30 who received the YFV17D yellow fever vaccine.

The chain is built from TRBV5-4 and TRBJ2-3; TRBD2 aligns across 11 bases. This CDR3 region has 16 residues. V shed 7 bases and J 0 bases; nucleotides not matched to a gene: 7. CDR1 SGHNT and CDR2 YYREEE come from the germline V gene (reference sequence). The CDR3 nucleotides are TGTGCCAGCGGATCTAGCGGGGGGACTAGCACAGATACGCAGTATTTT. This translates into CASGSSGGTSTDTQYF.

Many counts were recorded for this clonotype. V and J are TRBV12-3 or TRBV12-4 and TRBJ2-2; D remains unclear. Between the trimmed V and J ends, which lost 7 bases and 4 bases, there was a span of 10 bases. This CDR3 is built from 13 residues. The CDR3, as DNA: TGTGCCAGCACCGTTGGGGTCACCGGGGAGCTGTTTTTT. Its protein is CASTVGVTGELFF.

This clonotype occurred many times. The chain combines TRBV5-1 with TRBJ2-1, with 10 bases lining up with TRBD2. The CDR3 extends over 16 amino acids. The germline V gene encodes CDR1 SGHRS and CDR2 YFSETQ. After removal of 4 bases from V and 7 bases from J, the junction contained 11 bases not matched to a gene. CDR3 residues: CASSAFTSGAGNEQFF. Here the CDR3 DNA reads TGCGCCAGCAGCGCCTTCACTAGCGGGGCTGGAAATGAGCAGTTCTTC.

This clonotype has a count of ten or more. The genes are TRBV5-1 and TRBJ2-7; TRBD2 matches at 8 bases. Trimming took 2 bases from V and 3 from J; bases not matched to a gene: 7. This CDR3 comprises 15 residues. Germline V lookup: CDR1 SGHRS, CDR2 YFSETQ. CDR3 DNA sequence: TGCGCCAGCAGCTTAAGCGGGGGCCCCAACTACGAGCAGTACTTC. Translating it yields CASSLSGGPNYEQYF.

This clonotype was counted at least ten times. This chain links TRBV28 with TRBJ2-7; perhaps D is TRBD1 or TRBD2 (5 bases each). The CDR3 contains 13 residues. Trimming took 8 bases from V and 0 from J, leaving 11 bases between them. The V gene's germline CDR1 is MDHEN and CDR2 SYDVKM. The CDR3 spells CASSRDGSYEQYV. The CDR3 bases are TGTGCCAGCTCCCGGGACGGCTCCTACGAGCAGTACGTC.

As DNA, the CDR3 is TGCAGTGCTGCCAGACAGGGGCTGGCGGGAAACACCATATATTTT. Translating gives CSAARQGLAGNTIYF. The rearrangement joins TRBV20-1 to TRBJ1-3; TRBD1 matches 8 bases. Per the germline V gene, CDR1 is DFQATT and CDR2 is SNEGSKA (reference sequence). The CDR3 totals 15 residues. V was clipped by 5 bases and J by 4 bases; unmatched bases: 10.